This T cell receptor (beta chain) was sequenced for a study of shared clonotypes between healthy human individuals. Data came from immunoSEQ multiplex PCR; TCRdb stores just in-frame clones and leaves some out. The sample records about 100,000 clones, under 70% being singletons. Study findings and constraints: Blood was the only sampled material, and tissue repertoires likely differ. Generation of non-shared clonotypes was less probable than generation of clonotypes shared by all four donors. Richness estimates generally favored naive over memory subsets. What rarefaction showed was incomplete sorted-subset sequencing despite large depth.

With respect to this clone: Its specificity is unknown.

Per the germline V gene, CDR1 is MNHEY and CDR2 is SMNVEV (reference sequence). The CDR3 totals 14 residues. V lost 7 bases and J 7 bases, leaving 19 bases between the germline ends. This TCR derives from a woman aged 25 to 39 in good health. The sequencing sample was made of memory CD8+ T cells sorted from blood. Stated subset: CD45RO+ cells pooled with CCR7-negative TemRA cells. The chain joins TRBV27 to TRBJ1-1, with D possibly matching TRBD1 (6 bases). The CDR3 DNA reads TGTGCCAGCATTGAGGCGGGGGGCGCTAATGAAGCTTTCTTT. Protein sequence: CASIEAGGANEAFF.